This T cell receptor beta chain was sequenced in a study of CD8 T cells in ankylosing spondylitis. Findings and caveats of the study: Among TCR beta sequences, a motif of 7 to 9 highly homologous variants appeared characteristic of ankylosing spondylitis blood.

This clonotype showed up just a few times. The target antigen is unknown. Using quantitative 5'-RACE with molecular barcodes, the authors made TCR beta libraries. TCRdb re-analysed the 5' RACE reads in MiXCR, keeping a single row per CDR3 protein. The table lists over 150,000 distinct CDR3 sequences, over 10% of them singletons. CDR3 length: 14 amino acids. CDR1 and CDR2 (germline): MGHRA, YSYEKL. Deletions cut 3 bases from V and 7 bases from J, with 15 bases between. The TCR was taken from a male donor with ankylosing spondylitis or in good health (not recorded which). The rearrangement links TRBV4-1 to TRBJ1-1; D uncertain. The sample was blood, either unsorted or a sorted T cell fraction (not recorded which). DNA of the CDR3: TGCGCCAGCAGCCAGAGGAGCACCGGCAATGAAGCTTTCTTT. Translating it yields CASSQRSTGNEAFF.